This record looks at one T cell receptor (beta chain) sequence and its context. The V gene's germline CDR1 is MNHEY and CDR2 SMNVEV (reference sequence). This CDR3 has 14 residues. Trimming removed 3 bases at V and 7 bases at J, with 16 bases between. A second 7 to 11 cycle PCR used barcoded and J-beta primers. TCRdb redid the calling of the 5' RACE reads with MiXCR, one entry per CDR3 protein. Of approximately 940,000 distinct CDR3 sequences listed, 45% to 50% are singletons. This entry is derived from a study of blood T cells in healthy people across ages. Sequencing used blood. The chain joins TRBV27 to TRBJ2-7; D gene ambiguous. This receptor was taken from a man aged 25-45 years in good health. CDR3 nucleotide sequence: TGTGCCAGCAGTTTTAGTCCCAGGAGCTGGGAGCAGTACTTC. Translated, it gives CASSFSPRSWEQYF.